The next 28 T cell receptor beta chains were all read from a single sample in a study of post-analysis software for immune sequencing data. Study-level points and caveats: In patients, about five TRBV segments were more frequent than in controls, with TRBV5-6, TRBV5-1 and TRBV20-1 among them.

Libraries were made from TCR beta cDNA, and they carried unique molecular identifiers. TCRdb processed the PCR reads anew with MiXCR; each CDR3 protein has one entry. The sample lists approximately 630,000 distinct CDR3 sequences, over 45% occurring once. No antigens are known for them. The source material was blood. These receptors were collected from a girl aged 2 to 10 with multiple sclerosis.

The J gene is TRBJ1-2, the V gene TRBV7-2; unclear D gene. Per germline, CDR1 SGHTA and CDR2 FQGNSA. The V and J ends lost 5 bases and 3 bases respectively, with 13 bases between them. This CDR3 spans 14 amino acids. As DNA, the CDR3 is TGTGCCAGCAGCCTCTGGACGGATGACTATGGCTACACCTTC. The encoded protein is CASSLWTDDYGYTF.

This chain uses TRBV11-2 with TRBJ1-1, with a possible D match to TRBD1 (5 bases). V lost 10 bases and J lost 0, with 18 bases in between. The CDR3 runs 15 residues. CDR1 and CDR2 from the germline V gene are SGHAT and FQNNGV. CDR3 sequence (DNA): TGTGCCACCAACAAGGACATCCTGATGAACACTGAAGCTTTCTTT. Its translation: CATNKDILMNTEAFF.

J is TRBJ1-1 and V is TRBV6-2 or TRBV6-3; the D gene is possibly TRBD1 (5 bases). V was clipped by 0 bases and J by 6 bases, with 8 bases between them. Germline values: CDR1 MNHEY, CDR2 SVGEGT. The CDR3 length is 13 residues. The CDR3 sequence is CASSYSWGSEAFF. As DNA, the CDR3 is TGTGCCAGCAGTTACTCATGGGGCTCTGAAGCTTTCTTT.

The chain joins TRBV7-2 to TRBJ2-5, with D maybe TRBD2 (6 bases). Near its end, the DNA agrees better with TRBJ2-4, so the J call may be wrong. This CDR3 is 15 amino acids long. Per germline, CDR1 SGHTA and CDR2 FQGNSA. CDR3 in amino acids: CASSLSPGTHSIQYF. In DNA, the CDR3 is TGTGCCAGCAGCCTCTCCCCCGGGACTCATAGCATTCAGTACTTC.

The CDR3 DNA sequence: TGCAGCGGGAATCCTAGGGGTTCGGATGGCTACACCTTC. Amino acid sequence: CSGNPRGSDGYTF. This rearrangement joins TRBV29-1 to TRBJ1-2, with D maybe TRBD1 (5 bases). V was trimmed by 7 bases and J by 6 bases, leaving 18 bases between them. CDR1 is SQVTM and CDR2 is ANQGSEA in the germline V gene. The CDR3 runs to 13 residues.

The J gene is TRBJ2-3, the V gene TRBV20-1; TRBD2 matches 11 bases. Germline CDR1 is DFQATT and CDR2 is SNEGSKA (reference sequence). The ends lost 8 bases at V and 5 bases at J; junction bases unmatched: 12. CDR3 length: 15 residues. In DNA form, the CDR3 reads TGCAGTTTACCACGTAGCGGGGGGGCTTTAGATACGCAGTATTTT. This translates into CSLPRSGGALDTQYF.

J is TRBJ2-5 and V is TRBV7-8; no reliable D call. Germline CDR1 is SGHVS and CDR2 is FQNEAQ. The CDR3 length is 13 residues. The V and J ends lost 5 bases and 5 bases respectively, with 12 bases between them. Written as DNA, the CDR3 is TGTGCCAGCAGCCCGTTTGGGCGGGAGACCCAGTACTTC. This encodes CASSPFGRETQYF.

This clonotype was found a few times. A read error may account for a junction end that differs from germline. The chain combines TRBV7-9 with TRBJ2-1, with D unclear. The CDR3 has 12 amino acids. Germline values: CDR1 SEHNR, CDR2 FQNEAQ (reference sequence). In nucleotides, the CDR3 is TGCGCCAGCAGCTTAGACTGGGATGAGCAGTTCTTC. It yields the protein CASSLDWDEQFF.

The CDR3 nucleotides read TGTGCCTCTGGACAGGGGAGGACAGATACGCAGTATTTT. Encoded protein: CASGQGRTDTQYF. V gene TRBV10-3 combines with J gene TRBJ2-3, with 9 bases matching TRBD1. Germline CDR1 ENHRY, CDR2 SYGVKD. The ends lost 11 bases at V and 3 bases at J; junction bases unmatched: 6. The CDR3 spans 13 residues.

This chain uses TRBV20-1 with TRBJ2-4, with D unresolved. The J call may be faulty, since TRBJ2-7 better matches the DNA end. The CDR3 consists of 14 residues. Germline CDR1 and CDR2: DFQATT and SNEGSKA (reference sequence). In DNA, the CDR3 is TGCAGTGCTAGAGATATGAGAAATGACGACGAGCAGTACTTC. It yields the protein CSARDMRNDDEQYF.

The CDR3 sequence: CASKVGITDTQYF. The CDR3 DNA is TGTGCCAGCAAAGTGGGGATCACAGATACGCAGTATTTT. The chain is built from TRBV27 and TRBJ2-3; D is undetermined. The length of the CDR3 is 13 residues. Trimming left V 7 bases short and J 2 bases short, with 10 bases between. Germline assignment: CDR1 MNHEY and CDR2 SMNVEV (reference sequence).

This clonotype was seen just once. CDR3 DNA: TGTGCTAGTGGTGTAACCCCCGGGACAGGGGTCTATGGCTACACCTTC. The encoded protein is CASGVTPGTGVYGYTF. The chain links TRBV12-5 to TRBJ1-2, with 10 nucleotides matching TRBD1. Germline V gene data show CDR1 as LGHNT and CDR2 as FRNRAP. The CDR3 runs 16 residues. V shed 5 bases, J shed 4 bases, and the junction held 10 bases outside the gene matches.

This clonotype came up a few times. V is TRBV6-6 and J is TRBJ2-5; D not resolved. Germline V gene data show CDR1 as MNHNY and CDR2 as SVGAGI (reference sequence). CDR3 length: 14 amino acids. V was clipped by 7 bases and J by 2 bases, with 14 bases between them. The CDR3 here is CASTPGTAQETQYF. CDR3 DNA sequence: TGTGCCAGCACCCCAGGCACCGCTCAAGAGACCCAGTACTTC.

This chain connects TRBV4-2 to TRBJ2-7; D possibly corresponds to TRBD1 (5 bases). In germline, CDR1 is LGHNA, CDR2 YNFKEQ. There are 16 residues in the CDR3. Trimming left V 1 base short and J 3 bases short, with 16 bases between. The CDR3 DNA reads as TGTGCCAGCAGCCAAGTCGGCACAGGACCTTTCTACGAGCAGTACTTC. Amino acids: CASSQVGTGPFYEQYF.

The genes are TRBV24-1 and TRBJ2-3; D unresolved. Germline V gene sequence: CDR1 KGHDR, CDR2 SFDVKD. Trimming took off 1 base at V and 6 bases at J, with 1 base between the two ends. This CDR3 comprises 11 residues. The CDR3 DNA reads TGTGCCACCAGTGATTTTGATACGCAGTATTTT. Its protein is CATSDFDTQYF.

The rearrangement links TRBV20-1 to TRBJ1-2; possibly TRBD1 for D (6 bases). Germline CDR1 reads DFQATT; CDR2 reads SNEGSKA (reference sequence). V was trimmed by 3 bases and J by 0 bases, leaving 11 bases between them. The CDR3 length is 14 residues. The CDR3 DNA reads as TGCAGTGCTAGCTACGGGACACCTAACTATGGCTACACCTTC. Protein sequence: CSASYGTPNYGYTF.

This clonotype was observed a few times. CDR3 region: CSVPRITGSYEQYF. The CDR3, as DNA: TGCAGCGTCCCCAGAATTACAGGGTCCTACGAGCAGTACTTC. The J gene is TRBJ2-7, the V gene TRBV29-1; TRBD1 is a possible D gene (6 bases). The CDR3 runs 14 residues. Per the germline V gene, CDR1 is SQVTM and CDR2 is ANQGSEA. V was trimmed by 6 bases and J by 1 base, leaving 16 bases between them.

V is TRBV6-4 and J is TRBJ2-5; 8 bases line up with TRBD2. The DNA end favors TRBJ2-7, so the J call may be wrong. Germline values: CDR1 MRHNA, CDR2 SNTAGT. The CDR3 length is 17 residues. The CDR3 sequence: CASRKASGPPHYYEQYF. As DNA, the CDR3 is TGTGCCAGCAGGAAGGCTAGCGGGCCCCCCCACTACTACGAGCAGTACTTC.

The J gene is TRBJ2-6, the V gene TRBV10-1; D uncertain. The length of the CDR3 is 17 residues. CDR1 is WNHNN and CDR2 is SYGVQD in the germline V gene (reference sequence). The V gene lost 0 bases and the J gene lost 0 bases, with 9 bases spanning the gap. The CDR3: CASSESVLPSGANVLTF. CDR3 coding DNA: TGCGCCAGCAGTGAGTCAGTACTGCCCTCTGGGGCCAACGTCCTGACTTTC.

The chain is built from TRBV10-3 and TRBJ2-7, with a tentative D call TRBD2 (6 bases). The V end was cut by 3 bases, the J end by 0 bases, with 9 bases between. The germline V gene has CDR1 ENHRY and CDR2 SYGVKD. The CDR3 spans 14 residues. The CDR3 nucleotides read TGTGCCATCAGTGAACCGCGGGGCTCCTACGAGCAGTACTTC. It is translated as CAISEPRGSYEQYF.

The gene calls are TRBV29-1 and TRBJ2-5; TRBD2 might be the D (6 bases). The CDR3 spans 15 residues. Trimming removed 4 bases at V and 4 bases at J, with 19 bases between. CDR1 and CDR2 (germline): SQVTM, ANQGSEA. The CDR3 bases are TGCAGCGTTGGTGGAGGGGCCTGGGTAGTAGAGACCCAGTACTTC. It yields the protein CSVGGGAWVVETQYF.

This clonotype was counted between two and nine times. The chain uses TRBV3-1 and TRBJ1-1; 7 bases map to TRBD1. The CDR3 contains 13 residues. Germline V gives CDR1 LGHDT, CDR2 YNNKEL (reference sequence). Trimming took 2 bases from V and 8 from J; bases not matched to a gene: 5. CDR3 bases: TGTGCCAGCAGCCAACCCGGGACAGAAGAAGCTTTCTTT. This translates into CASSQPGTEEAFF.

This clonotype was picked up a small number of times. The rearrangement links TRBV18 to TRBJ2-7, with D perhaps assigned TRBD1 or TRBD2 (5 bases each). The CDR3 totals 16 residues. Trimming removed 3 bases from V and 2 bases from J, with 17 bases in between. Germline CDR1 and CDR2: KGHSH and LQKENI. The CDR3, as DNA: TGTGCCAGCTCACCTGGCCTCGGGGCGGTCCCCTACGAGCAGTACTTC. It codes for CASSPGLGAVPYEQYF.

This clonotype appeared a single time. The chain employs TRBV27 and TRBJ2-5; D perhaps matches TRBD1 (5 bases). The DNA end is more similar to TRBJ2-7, so the J call may be wrong. Germline loops: CDR1 MNHEY, CDR2 SMNVEV (reference sequence). This CDR3 comprises 16 residues. CDR3 bases: TGTGCCAGCAGTTTATCGTTCAGGGAACTGGGGTACGAGCAGTACTTC. This translates into CASSLSFRELGYEQYF.

The V and J genes are TRBV5-1 and TRBJ2-1; 12 positions match TRBD2. Trimming removed 4 bases from V and 0 bases from J; junction bases left unmatched: 5. The CDR3 is 17 amino acids. In germline, CDR1 is SGHRS, CDR2 YFSETQ. CDR3: CASSTGLAGDSYNEQFF. In DNA, the CDR3 is TGCGCCAGCAGCACGGGACTAGCGGGCGACTCCTACAATGAGCAGTTCTTC.

A few counts support this clonotype. CDR3 in amino acids: CASMGSNEQYF. DNA for the CDR3: TGTGCCAGCATGGGGTCCAATGAGCAGTACTTC. The chain has TRBV6-4 and TRBJ2-7, with D hard to call. The CDR3 spans 11 residues. Trimming took off 7 bases at V and 7 bases at J, with 11 bases between the two ends. Germline V gene sequence: CDR1 MRHNA, CDR2 SNTAGT.

This chain joins TRBV12-3 or TRBV12-4 and TRBJ2-7; D may match TRBD1 or TRBD2 (7 bases each). Trimming stripped 5 bases from V and 0 bases from J, with 17 bases between. The CDR3 has 16 amino acids. The CDR3 DNA is TGTGCCAGCAGTCCGGCGGGGGACAGTCTCTCCTACGAGCAGTACTTC. This codes for CASSPAGDSLSYEQYF.

As for this clonotype: Relative to the germline gene, one junction end is altered; a read error may explain this. The chain is built from TRBV11-2 and TRBJ2-7; D possibly uses TRBD1 or TRBD2 (5 bases each). The V gene's germline CDR1 is SGHAT and CDR2 FQNNGV. The CDR3 loop spans 13 amino acids. DNA for the CDR3: TGTGTCAGCAGCTTAGGGACGTACTACGAGCAGTACTTC. Its translation is CVSSLGTYYEQYF.